Listed below are T cell receptor beta chains from one sample, sequenced in a study of T-cell reconstitution after alpha-beta-depleted transplantation in children. TCRdb redid the calling of the PCR reads with MiXCR, one entry per CDR3 protein. Of around 270,000 distinct CDR3 sequences in the sample, over 9% were seen once. Material: PBMCs, obtained before TCRalphabeta/CD19-depleted stem cell transplant. These receptors all come from a boy younger than two with acute myeloid leukemia, due to receive a stem cell transplant. The CDR3 runs from the conserved cysteine through the conserved F or W. The D gene is left open where the match is weak. Clone size, where shown, is once, few, many, or a class for clones that have expanded.

J gene | clone size | V gene | D gene | CDR3 protein | CDR3 DNA
TRBJ2-5 | many | TRBV7-2 | TRBD2 | CASSLTSGRQETQYF | TGTGCCAGCAGCTTGACTAGCGGGAGACAAGAGACCCAGTACTTC
TRBJ2-5 | many | TRBV5-1 | NA | CASSLVGGGETQYF | TGCGCCAGCAGCTTGGTAGGGGGAGGTGAGACCCAGTACTTC
TRBJ2-7 | many | TRBV20-1 | NA | CSAREGGGGSYEQYF | TGCAGTGCTAGAGAGGGAGGGGGGGGCTCCTACGAGCAGTACTTC
TRBJ2-5 | many | TRBV5-1 | TRBD1 | CASSSDWTGEETQYF | TGCGCCAGCAGCTCTGATTGGACAGGGGAGGAGACCCAGTACTTC
TRBJ2-7 | few | TRBV12-3/TRBV12-4 | TRBD1 | CANAGQGPCIGEQYF | TGTGCCAACGCCGGACAGGGACCCTGTATTGGAGAGCAGTACTTC
TRBJ2-5 | many | TRBV7-9 | TRBD1 | CASSFDRVPVETQYF | TGTGCCAGCAGCTTCGACAGGGTTCCGGTGGAGACCCAGTACTTC
TRBJ1-3 | many | TRBV7-2 | NA | CASSLTGFGNTIYF | TGTGCCAGCAGCCTTACAGGGTTTGGAAACACCATATATTTT
TRBJ2-7 | many | TRBV20-1 | NA | CSAIHSVVPLYEQYF | TGCAGTGCTATCCACAGCGTGGTCCCCCTCTACGAGCAGTACTTC
TRBJ2-1 | many | TRBV5-1 | NA | CASSLTTGANYNEQFF | TGCGCCAGCAGCTTGACTACGGGAGCTAACTACAATGAGCAGTTCTTC
TRBJ1-5 | many | TRBV6-6 | NA | CAIQQGLNQPQHF | TGTGCCATCCAACAGGGTCTTAATCAGCCCCAGCATTTT
TRBJ1-6 | many | TRBV6-5 | NA | CASSYKGHWSSYNSPLHF | TGTGCCAGCAGTTACAAGGGACACTGGAGCTCCTATAATTCACCCCTCCACTTT
TRBJ1-2 | few | TRBV5-1 | NA | CASSQQGYGYTF | TGCGCCAGCAGCCAACAGGGTTATGGCTACACCTTC
TRBJ1-3 | NA | TRBV29-1 | TRBD1 | CSAGTGGNTIYF | TGCAGCGCCGGGACAGGAGGAAACACCATATATTTT
TRBJ1-2 | many | TRBV3-1 | TRBD1 | CATRQGQDYGYTF | TGTGCCACCAGACAGGGGCAAGACTATGGCTACACCTTC
TRBJ2-1 | many | TRBV29-1 | NA | CSIAGTEIYNEQFF | TGCAGCATAGCCGGGACGGAGATTTACAATGAGCAGTTCTTC
TRBJ1-2 | many | TRBV7-2 | NA | CASSPNPRNYGYTF | TGTGCCAGCAGCCCCAATCCCAGGAACTATGGCTACACCTTC
TRBJ2-1 | few | TRBV27 | TRBD2 | CASSSWTSGTYNEQFF | TGTGCCAGCAGTTCGTGGACTAGCGGGACCTACAATGAGCAGTTCTTC
TRBJ2-7 | NA | TRBV11-2 | NA | CASSLRAGRPQLYEQYF | TGTGCCAGCAGCTTAAGGGCGGGGCGGCCCCAACTCTACGAGCAGTACTTC
TRBJ1-2 | many | TRBV7-9 | NA | CASSLGPDGYTF | TGTGCCAGCAGCTTAGGTCCGGATGGCTACACCTTC
TRBJ1-5 | many | TRBV21-1 | NA | CASSSGELGQPQHF | TGTGCCAGCAGCAGTGGGGAGTTGGGTCAGCCCCAGCATTTT
TRBJ2-1 | many | TRBV27 | NA | CASSYNPSYNEQFF | TGTGCCAGCAGTTATAACCCGTCCTACAATGAGCAGTTCTTC
TRBJ2-7 | many | TRBV12-3/TRBV12-4 | NA | CASSYRVSSYEQYF | TGTGCCAGCAGCTACAGGGTCAGCTCCTACGAGCAGTACTTC
TRBJ2-3 | many | TRBV11-2 | NA | CASSFPAFPNTQYF | TGTGCCAGCAGCTTCCCCGCTTTCCCCAATACGCAGTATTTT
TRBJ1-5 | many | TRBV28 | NA | CASSSAGDNQPQHF | TGTGCCAGCAGTTCAGCAGGGGACAATCAGCCCCAGCATTTT
TRBJ1-5 | many | TRBV18 | TRBD1 | CASSGTGGNQPQHF | TGTGCCAGCTCAGGGACAGGGGGCAATCAGCCCCAGCATTTT
TRBJ2-1 | once | TRBV9 | NA | CASSVEGRNEQFF | TGTGCCAGCAGCGTAGAGGGCAGGAATGAGCAGTTCTTC
TRBJ1-4 | many | TRBV5-5 | NA | CASSSQEFALDRILFF | TGTGCCAGCAGCTCACAGGAATTCGCTTTGGATCGAATTCTGTTTTTT
TRBJ2-7 | NA | TRBV7-2 | NA | CASSLITNEQYF | TGTGCCAGCAGCTTAATCACGAACGAGCAGTACTTC
TRBJ2-1 | NA | TRBV28 | TRBD1 | CASSLRDRAVEQFF | TGTGCCAGCAGTTTAAGAGACAGGGCAGTTGAGCAGTTCTTC
TRBJ2-1 | few | TRBV12-5 | NA | CASGLRGRGINEQFF | TGTGCTAGTGGTTTGAGGGGGCGGGGTATAAATGAGCAGTTCTTC
TRBJ2-7 | many | TRBV20-1 | NA | CSASDGTASTEQYF | TGCAGTGCTAGCGACGGGACCGCTTCTACCGAGCAGTACTTC
TRBJ1-1 | NA | TRBV6-1 | NA | CASSPTSGVAGTEAFF | TGTGCCAGCAGTCCTACCAGTGGGGTTGCGGGGACTGAAGCTTTCTTT
TRBJ2-7 | few | TRBV7-6 | TRBD1 | CASSPPPGQSSYEQYF | TGTGCCAGCAGCCCTCCGCCGGGACAGAGCTCCTACGAGCAGTACTTC
TRBJ2-1 | many | TRBV10-3 | NA | CAISHSTDEQFF | TGTGCCATCAGTCACTCTACGGATGAGCAGTTCTTC
TRBJ1-1 | many | TRBV7-9 | TRBD1 | CASSLERDRPNTEAFF | TGTGCCAGCAGCTTAGAGAGGGACAGGCCGAACACTGAAGCTTTCTTT
TRBJ1-5 | many | TRBV25-1 | NA | CASSSGTHQPQHF | TGTGCCAGCAGTTCCGGGACCCATCAGCCCCAGCATTTT
TRBJ1-1 | many | TRBV29-1 | NA | CSVEDHPSTEAFF | TGCAGCGTTGAAGATCATCCCAGTACTGAAGCTTTCTTT
TRBJ2-2 | many | TRBV12-3/TRBV12-4 | TRBD1 | CGTQGDTGELFF | TGTGGCACCCAGGGGGACACCGGGGAGCTGTTTTTT
TRBJ2-3 | many | TRBV9 | NA | CASSVFTDTQYF | TGTGCCAGCAGCGTCTTCACAGATACGCAGTATTTT
TRBJ1-1 | few | TRBV14 | TRBD1 | CASSKIRSGTVRMNTEAFF | TGTGCCAGCAGCAAAATAAGGAGTGGGACAGTGAGAATGAACACTGAAGCTTTCTTT
TRBJ2-3 | few | TRBV11-2 | NA | CASRGLTDTQYF | TGTGCCAGCAGGGGCCTCACAGATACGCAGTATTTT
TRBJ2-2 | many | TRBV6-1 | NA | CASSVDVNTGELFF | TGTGCCAGCAGTGTCGATGTGAATACCGGGGAGCTGTTTTTT
TRBJ2-7 | many | TRBV6-1 | NA | CASSTRGLGYEQYF | TGTGCCAGCAGTACCAGAGGATTAGGGTACGAGCAGTACTTC
TRBJ1-2 | many | TRBV25-1 | TRBD1 | CASSGGQFYYGYTF | TGTGCCAGCAGTGGGGGACAGTTTTATTATGGCTACACCTTC
TRBJ2-7 | many | TRBV9 | TRBD2 | CASSVAPRRSGGAYEQYF | TGTGCCAGCAGCGTAGCTCCCCGGAGGAGCGGGGGGGCCTACGAGCAGTACTTC
TRBJ2-3 | many | TRBV18 | NA | CASSPGTDTQYF | TGTGCCAGCAGCCCTGGCACAGATACGCAGTATTTT